Sequencing of this T cell receptor (beta chain) was carried out in a study of blood T cell repertoires in COVID-19. Original processing methods: Estimates of nucleated cell counts were drawn from the amplification of reference gene primers. The repertoire was sequenced with immunoSEQ multiplex PCR; TCRdb's copy has only in-frame clones and lacks some. V and J calls and clone size follow that table, whereas D and trimming were derived from the DNA. The sample holds 14,000 or so clones, 75% to 90% seen once. From germline, CDR1 is SGDLS and CDR2 YYNGEE. The trim removed 0 bases at V and 4 bases at J, leaving 2 bases unmatched. CDR3 length equals 15 residues.

This sequence was found in a man aged 40-49 years with active or convalescent COVID-19. V and J are TRBV9 and TRBJ2-1, with 9 bases identical to TRBD1. The sequencing sample was made of peripheral blood. In DNA form, the CDR3 reads TGTGCCAGCAGCGTAGTCGGACAGGGGTACAATGAGCAGTTCTTC. It specifies CASSVVGQGYNEQFF.